The 27 T cell receptor beta chains in this list originate from one sample, sequenced in a study of cytomegalovirus exposure and HLA in healthy donors. PCR was performed using 60 Vbeta and 13 Jbeta primers. Libraries were prepared by immunoSEQ multiplex PCR; TCRdb keeps only in-frame clonotypes and omits some of them. Here the sample spans more than 100,000 clones, about 78% being singletons. Material for sequencing was PBMCs. These TCRs come from a woman aged 40 to 49 in good health and CMV-seropositive.

The chain recombines TRBV6-5 with TRBJ1-4; 9 bases are shared with TRBD1. J lost 3 bases, V lost 8 bases, and 7 bases had no gene match. Per germline, CDR1 MNHEY and CDR2 SVGAGI. This CDR3 is built from 15 residues. The CDR3 sequence: CASGGRDRANEKLFF. CDR3 nucleotide sequence: TGTGCCAGCGGCGGACGGGACAGGGCTAATGAAAAACTGTTTTTT.

This clone was seen once. The chain employs TRBV7-9 and TRBJ2-1, with 11 bases matching TRBD2. Germline-derived CDR1 and CDR2 are SEHNR and FQNEAQ (reference sequence). The J segment lost 4 bases and the V segment lost 4 bases, leaving 3 bases of the junction unmatched. The CDR3 extends over 15 amino acids. DNA of the CDR3: TGTGCCAGCAGCTCCCGGACTAGCGGGTACAATGAGCAGTTCTTC. As protein: CASSSRTSGYNEQFF.

The rearrangement links TRBV19 to TRBJ1-2, with 11 bases that match TRBD1. In germline, CDR1 is LNHDA, CDR2 SQIVND (reference sequence). Trimming took 8 bases from V and 3 from J; bases not matched to a gene: 8. This CDR3 is built from 15 residues. CDR3 residues: CASVDPGQGDYGYTF. The CDR3 bases are TGTGCCAGTGTGGACCCGGGACAGGGGGACTATGGCTACACCTTC.

J is TRBJ2-1 and V is TRBV7-7, with 9 nucleotides matching TRBD1. Trimming at V came to 2 bases and at J to 0 bases, leaving 2 bases not matched to a gene. CDR1 is SSHAT, CDR2 FNYEAQ, per germline (reference sequence). CDR3 length: 16 amino acids. In nucleotides, the CDR3 is TGTGCCAGCAGCTTAAGGACAGGGGACTCCTACAATGAGCAGTTCTTC. Protein sequence: CASSLRTGDSYNEQFF.

This clone has only a few counts. The gene calls are TRBV7-9 and TRBJ1-2, with 9 bases that match TRBD1. Germline trimming cut 1 base from V and 10 bases from J; bases unmatched to any gene: 1. This CDR3 is built from 12 residues. Germline loops: CDR1 SEHNR, CDR2 FQNEAQ (reference sequence). The CDR3 sequence: CASSLGDRDYTF. The CDR3 nucleotides read TGTGCCAGCAGCTTAGGGGACAGGGACTACACCTTC.

This rearrangement joins TRBV9 to TRBJ2-7; 7 bases match TRBD1. The germline V gene has CDR1 SGDLS and CDR2 YYNGEE. The CDR3 is made up of 15 amino acids. V lost 0 bases to trimming and J lost 2 bases; unmatched junction nucleotides: 5. In DNA form, the CDR3 reads TGTGCCAGCAGCGTAGGTGCAGGGGGAACCTACGAGCAGTACTTC. Translated, it gives CASSVGAGGTYEQYF.

The chain joins TRBV2 to TRBJ1-4, with 9 nucleotides matching TRBD1. J was trimmed by 7 bases and V by 6 bases; bases with no gene match: 6. This CDR3 spans 14 amino acids. Germline V CDR1 and CDR2: SNHLY, FYNNEI. CDR3 loop: CASRPGTGIEKLFF. The DNA for the CDR3 is TGTGCCAGCAGACCCGGGACAGGGATTGAAAAACTGTTTTTT.

This clone occurred a few times. V gene TRBV12-5 combines with J gene TRBJ2-7; D call uncertain. The germline V and J ends were trimmed by 5 bases and 3 bases, with 8 bases remaining between them. The CDR3 is 12 amino acids. Germline CDR1 and CDR2: LGHNT and FRNRAP. CDR3 DNA: TGTGCTAGTGGTGATACTGGCTACGAGCAGTACTTC. It yields the protein CASGDTGYEQYF.

The V and J genes are TRBV19 and TRBJ1-2; D not resolved. Trimming took 7 bases from V and 5 from J, leaving 11 bases between them. The germline gives CDR1 LNHDA, CDR2 SQIVND (reference sequence). The CDR3 is 12 residues long. The CDR3 DNA sequence: TGTGCCAGTATTGACAAGACGTATGGCTACACCTTC. This sequence encodes CASIDKTYGYTF.

This rearrangement joins TRBV27 to TRBJ1-2, with 7 bases identical to TRBD1. This CDR3 region has 14 residues. CDR1 MNHEY and CDR2 SMNVEV come from the germline V gene (reference sequence). Unmatched junction bases numbered 5, after V lost 3 bases and J lost 4 bases. The CDR3 DNA reads as TGTGCCAGCAGTTTTCGCGGACAGGTCTATGGCTACACCTTC. It specifies CASSFRGQVYGYTF.

V gene TRBV7-2 combines with J gene TRBJ2-1; TRBD2 matches 11 bases. Germline CDR1 and CDR2: SGHTA and FQGNSA. V shed 5 bases and J 7 bases; nucleotides not matched to a gene: 7. The CDR3 runs to 15 residues. This CDR3 is CASSPGTSGLNEQFF. CDR3 DNA: TGTGCCAGCAGCCCCGGGACTAGCGGTCTTAATGAGCAGTTCTTC.

Only a few counts were recorded for this clone. The J gene is TRBJ2-7, the V gene TRBV5-6; D is undetermined. The length of the CDR3 is 13 residues. Trimming took 0 bases from V and 0 from J, leaving 4 bases between them. Looked up from germline, CDR1 is SGHDT and CDR2 is YYEEEE. CDR3 nucleotide sequence: TGTGCCAGCAGCTTGGTCAGCTCCTACGAGCAGTACTTC. It specifies CASSLVSSYEQYF.

This chain connects TRBV15 to TRBJ1-1, with D unresolved. CDR1 is LNHNV and CDR2 is YYDKDF in the germline V gene (reference sequence). V lost 2 bases and J 8 bases, leaving 15 bases between the germline ends. The CDR3 spans 14 residues. In DNA, the CDR3 is TGTGCCACCAGCAGATCCTCGGGAGCGACCGAAGCTTTCTTT. It yields the protein CATSRSSGATEAFF.

V and J are TRBV27 and TRBJ2-7; D gene unclear. The CDR3 extends over 14 amino acids. Trimming removed 3 bases from V and 1 base from J, with 10 bases in between. The germline V gene has CDR1 MNHEY and CDR2 SMNVEV (reference sequence). CDR3 sequence reads: CASSLYHNSYEQYF. DNA of the CDR3: TGTGCCAGCAGTTTGTACCACAATTCCTACGAGCAGTACTTC.

The chain employs TRBV5-4 and TRBJ2-5, with a tentative D call TRBD2 (7 bases). The CDR3 runs to 14 residues. Germline CDR1 reads SGHNT; CDR2 reads YYREEE (reference sequence). Trimming pared 4 bases from V and 5 bases from J, leaving 15 bases between. This chain's CDR3 is CASSEGGSWETQYF. The DNA for the CDR3 is TGTGCCAGCAGCGAGGGGGGGTCTTGGGAGACCCAGTACTTC.

This clone was observed a handful of times. The J gene is TRBJ1-1, the V gene TRBV6-5, with TRBD1 as a possible D gene (5 bases). From germline, CDR1 is MNHEY and CDR2 SVGAGI. Trimming stripped 4 bases from V and 6 bases from J, with 21 bases between. There are 16 residues in the CDR3. CDR3 residues: CASSSVDMSGPPEAFF. The CDR3 DNA reads TGTGCCAGCAGTTCCGTTGATATGTCAGGGCCTCCTGAAGCTTTCTTT.

V is TRBV7-6 and J is TRBJ1-1; no reliable D call. Germline-derived CDR1 and CDR2 are SGHVS and FNYEAQ. V was cut by 1 base and J by 1 base, with 4 bases left in between. The length of the CDR3 is 13 residues. The CDR3 coding sequence is TGTGCCAGCAGCTTAGAACAGAACACTGAAGCTTTCTTT. The encoded protein is CASSLEQNTEAFF.

In the case of this clone: Other DNA sequences of this sample code for an identical CDR3. V is TRBV2 and J is TRBJ1-5; a possible D gene is TRBD1 (6 bases). Trimming stripped 5 bases from V and 0 bases from J, with 8 bases between. The germline CDR1 and CDR2 sequences are SNHLY and FYNNEI. CDR3 size: 14 residues. DNA for the CDR3: TGTGCCAGCAGTCTGGACAGTAGCAATCAGCCCCAGCATTTT. Translation gives CASSLDSSNQPQHF.

The gene calls are TRBV7-2 and TRBJ2-5; TRBD2 matches 12 bases. The end of the DNA aligns better with TRBJ2-7, so the J call may be wrong. Looked up from germline, CDR1 is SGHTA and CDR2 is FQGNSA. CDR3 length: 15 amino acids. This CDR3 reads CASSRTSGDSYEQYF. The CDR3 DNA follows: TGTGCCAGCAGCCGGACTAGCGGGGACTCCTACGAGCAGTACTTC.

This clone was recorded only once. The chain uses TRBV2 and TRBJ1-1, with 8 positions matching TRBD1. The germline V gene encodes CDR1 SNHLY and CDR2 FYNNEI. V was pared by 7 bases and J by 0 bases, with 7 bases of the junction left unmatched. The CDR3 runs to 15 residues. As DNA, the CDR3 is TGTGCCAGCAATGTCGGACAGGGAATGAACACTGAAGCTTTCTTT. This encodes CASNVGQGMNTEAFF.

This clone was seen only once. The chain employs TRBV6-5 and TRBJ1-1; D might be TRBD1 (5 bases). The length of the CDR3 is 14 residues. Trimming removed 7 bases at V and 1 base at J, with 13 bases between. Germline assignment: CDR1 MNHEY and CDR2 SVGAGI. The CDR3 is CASTKQVENTEAFF. The CDR3 nucleotides read TGTGCCAGCACAAAACAGGTGGAGAACACTGAAGCTTTCTTT.

The chain combines TRBV6-5 with TRBJ1-2; TRBD1 matches 7 bases. V gave up 5 bases and J gave up 8 bases; unmatched junction bases: 8. The CDR3 contains 13 residues. The germline V gene encodes CDR1 MNHEY and CDR2 SVGAGI. CDR3: CASSITGEGGYTF. The CDR3 DNA sequence: TGTGCCAGCAGTATAACAGGGGAAGGGGGCTACACCTTC.

The V and J genes are TRBV6-6 and TRBJ1-4, with 8 bases identical to TRBD1. The germline CDR1 and CDR2 sequences are MNHNY and SVGAGI (reference sequence). The CDR3 length is 15 residues. J gave up 8 bases and V 4 bases, and 9 bases lay outside the gene matches. The CDR3 sequence: CASSSFTGGREKLFF. For the CDR3, the DNA is TGTGCCAGCAGTTCGTTCACAGGGGGTAGGGAAAAACTGTTTTTT.

Only one count was recorded for this clone. V usage is TRBV5-4 and J usage is TRBJ1-3; the D is unclear. V gave up 2 bases and J gave up 1 base, with 7 bases separating them. The CDR3 loop spans 14 amino acids. The germline V gene encodes CDR1 SGHNT and CDR2 YYREEE (reference sequence). The chain's CDR3 is CASSFPGSGNTIYF. The CDR3 DNA reads as TGTGCCAGCAGCTTCCCCGGGTCTGGAAACACCATATATTTT.

The chain recombines TRBV7-6 with TRBJ1-1; D may be TRBD1 (5 bases). The CDR3 runs to 14 residues. Trimming stripped 0 bases from V and 2 bases from J, with 7 bases between. CDR1 and CDR2 from the germline V gene are SGHVS and FNYEAQ. CDR3 region: CASSLAQGNTEAFF. The CDR3 DNA follows: TGTGCCAGCAGCTTAGCCCAGGGAAACACTGAAGCTTTCTTT. The entire variable domain, with the rest obtained from reference TRBV7-6 and TRBJ1-1, is as follows: GAGVSQSPRYKVTKRGQDVALRCDPISGHVSLYWYRQALGQGPEFLTYFNYEAQQDKSGLPNDRFSAERPEGSISTLTIQRTEQRDSAMYRCASSLAQGNTEAFFGQGTRLTVV.

The chain uses TRBV27 and TRBJ2-1; possibly TRBD2 for D (7 bases). Germline V gene data show CDR1 as MNHEY and CDR2 as SMNVEV (reference sequence). The V gene lost 5 bases and the J gene lost 2 bases, with 13 bases spanning the gap. This CDR3 comprises 15 residues. CDR3 sequence: CASSPRGTTYNEQFF. In nucleotides, the CDR3 is TGTGCCAGCAGTCCGCGGGGGACAACCTACAATGAGCAGTTCTTC.

The rearrangement uses TRBV2 and TRBJ1-1; maybe TRBD1 (6 bases). Germline loops: CDR1 SNHLY, CDR2 FYNNEI. The CDR3 has 15 residues. Trimming removed 4 bases from V and 5 bases from J, with 17 bases in between. The CDR3 spells CASSVRGISRTEAFF. The CDR3 nucleotides read TGTGCCAGCAGTGTAAGGGGGATAAGTAGGACTGAAGCTTTCTTT.